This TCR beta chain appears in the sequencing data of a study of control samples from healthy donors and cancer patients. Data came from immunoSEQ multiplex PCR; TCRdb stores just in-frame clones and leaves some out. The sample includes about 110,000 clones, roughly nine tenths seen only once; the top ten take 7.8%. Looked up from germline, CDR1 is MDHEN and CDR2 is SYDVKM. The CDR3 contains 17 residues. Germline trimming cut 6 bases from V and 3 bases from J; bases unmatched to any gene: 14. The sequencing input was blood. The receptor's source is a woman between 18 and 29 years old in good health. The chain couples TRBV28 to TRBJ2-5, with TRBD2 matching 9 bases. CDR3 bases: TGTGCCAGCAGGTCTAAGCGGGGGGCCCCTCGTGAAGAGACCCAGTACTTC. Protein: CASRSKRGAPREETQYF.